Following are 18 T cell receptor beta chains from one sample sequenced in a study of response to subunit inactivated influenza vaccine. Via MiXCR, TCRdb re-called the RT-PCR reads, giving one row per CDR3 protein. Counted here are hundreds of thousands of distinct CDR3 sequences, around 15% occurring once; the ten biggest clones make up 7.5% to 8%. The specimen comprised PBMCs from blood, sampled around two weeks before vaccination. The receptors come from a man over 45 who received an inactivated influenza vaccine.

The sample holds a few counts of this clonotype. The rearrangement links TRBV15 to TRBJ1-6; the D gene is possibly TRBD1 (6 bases). In germline, CDR1 is LNHNV, CDR2 YYDKDF (reference sequence). The CDR3 totals 17 residues. Trimming stripped 2 bases from V and 0 bases from J, with 11 bases between. CDR3 loop: CATSRFRGGSYNSPLHF. In DNA form, the CDR3 reads TGTGCCACCAGCAGATTCAGGGGCGGCTCCTATAATTCACCCCTCCACTTT.

V gene TRBV20-1 combines with J gene TRBJ2-5; 9 nucleotides line up with TRBD1. CDR1 is DFQATT, CDR2 SNEGSKA, per germline (reference sequence). CDR3 length: 12 residues. CDR3 in amino acids: CSTTGGQETQYF. The CDR3 DNA follows: TGCAGCACGACAGGGGGGCAAGAGACCCAGTACTTC.

This chain joins TRBV4-3 and TRBJ2-1; possibly TRBD2 for D (5 bases). V dropped 2 bases and J dropped 3 bases, with 11 bases sitting between them. The V gene's germline CDR1 is LGHNA and CDR2 YSLEER. The CDR3 runs 15 residues. CDR3 in DNA: TGCGCCAGCAGCCAATCAGAGCGGCGCTACAATGAGCAGTTCTTC. Translated, it gives CASSQSERRYNEQFF.

The chain joins TRBV5-1 to TRBJ2-7, with 11 positions matching TRBD1. Germline CDR1 and CDR2: SGHRS and YFSETQ. The CDR3 covers 13 residues. V lost 7 bases to trimming and J lost 5 bases; unmatched junction nucleotides: 5. CDR3 residues: CASGTGGRNEQYF. The DNA for the CDR3 is TGCGCCAGCGGGACAGGGGGGAGGAACGAGCAGTACTTC.

The rearrangement links TRBV28 to TRBJ2-7; no clear D gene. Germline values: CDR1 MDHEN, CDR2 SYDVKM. The V end lost 3 bases, the J end lost 2 bases, and 26 bases lay between the germline ends. The CDR3 runs 19 residues. In DNA form, the CDR3 reads TGTGCCAGCAGTTTTCACGTGTCTGGCCGCCTTGGCGGAACCTACGAGCAGTACTTC. This translates into CASSFHVSGRLGGTYEQYF.

V is TRBV5-1 and J is TRBJ2-1; 8 bases match TRBD1. Germline V gene sequence: CDR1 SGHRS, CDR2 YFSETQ. The CDR3 covers 14 residues. The trim removed 4 bases at V and 8 bases at J, leaving 8 bases unmatched. The CDR3 loop reads CASSEDRATDEQFF. CDR3 bases: TGCGCCAGCAGCGAGGACAGGGCCACCGATGAGCAGTTCTTC.

V gene TRBV6-5 combines with J gene TRBJ2-2; no clear D gene. Trimming pared 1 base from V and 6 bases from J, leaving 9 bases between. In germline, CDR1 is MNHEY, CDR2 SVGAGI. The CDR3 consists of 14 residues. The CDR3 sequence is CASSYWSGSGELFF. CDR3 in DNA: TGTGCCAGCAGTTACTGGAGTGGGTCCGGGGAGCTGTTTTTT.

This clonotype was recorded a few times. The gene calls are TRBV6-5 and TRBJ1-2; no clear D. V dropped 2 bases and J dropped 1 base, with 5 bases sitting between them. This CDR3 has 13 amino acids. The germline CDR1 and CDR2 sequences are MNHEY and SVGAGI. The CDR3 is CASSYIGNYGYTF. The CDR3 nucleotides are TGTGCCAGCAGTTACATTGGTAACTATGGCTACACCTTC.

At least ten counts were recorded for this clonotype. The V call is TRBV7-9, the J call TRBJ2-7; D remains ambiguous. With 3 bases removed from V and 0 bases from J, the gap between germline ends came to 12 bases. Germline CDR1 reads SEHNR; CDR2 reads FQNEAQ (reference sequence). The CDR3 totals 15 residues. CDR3 DNA: TGTGCCAGCAGCTTGTCGTCGAGGAGCTCCTACGAGCAGTACTTC. It codes for CASSLSSRSSYEQYF.

In its sample, this clonotype was seen a few times. The V call is TRBV15, the J call TRBJ2-7; D gene uncertain. Trimming cost V 3 bases and J 3 bases, with 12 bases left between them. Germline CDR1 is LNHNV and CDR2 is YYDKDF (reference sequence). The CDR3 has 14 amino acids. CDR3 nucleotides: TGTGCCACCAGCAGCGGACCCCCATACTACGAGCAGTACTTC. Its protein product is CATSSGPPYYEQYF.

V gene TRBV6-5 combines with J gene TRBJ2-1; TRBD2 agrees at 9 bases. The germline gives CDR1 MNHEY, CDR2 SVGAGI. The CDR3 spans 18 residues. V trimming: 2 bases; J trimming: 8 bases; junction bases outside the gene matches: 16. CDR3 loop: CASSYRTLGLAGSDEQFF. CDR3 bases: TGTGCCAGCAGTTACCGAACGTTGGGGCTAGCGGGAAGTGATGAGCAGTTCTTC.

The chain employs TRBV6-2 or TRBV6-3 and TRBJ2-5, with 9 bases that match TRBD2. The CDR3 runs 16 residues. Trimming took 0 bases from V and 6 from J; bases not matched to a gene: 8. The germline CDR1 and CDR2 sequences are MNHEY and SVGEGT. CDR3 coding DNA: TGTGCCAGCAGTTACTCGAGGCAGCGGGGGGAGAAGACCCAGTACTTC. Protein product: CASSYSRQRGEKTQYF.

This clonotype has just a few counts. CDR3: CASSSSVGTGPHEQYF. In DNA, the CDR3 is TGTGCCAGCAGTTCATCGGTCGGGACAGGTCCCCACGAGCAGTACTTC. The V gene is TRBV6-5, the J gene TRBJ2-7; TRBD1 matches at 8 bases. The CDR3 extends over 16 amino acids. Germline values: CDR1 MNHEY, CDR2 SVGAGI. V lost 4 bases and J lost 5; bases outside the gene matches: 13.

This clonotype has a handful of counts. The chain has TRBV6-1 and TRBJ2-3, with unresolved D. This CDR3 is built from 12 residues. Germline assignment: CDR1 MNHNS and CDR2 SASEGT. Trimming took 2 bases from V and 6 from J, leaving 6 bases between them. The CDR3 sequence is CASSESRDTQYF. CDR3 sequence (DNA): TGTGCCAGCAGTGAATCCAGGGATACGCAGTATTTT.

The chain links TRBV12-3 or TRBV12-4 to TRBJ2-7, with 9 bases lining up with TRBD1. The CDR3 length is 15 residues. The trim removed 4 bases at V and 2 bases at J, leaving 6 bases unmatched. In DNA form, the CDR3 reads TGTGCCAGCAGTTCACAGACAGGGGGTACCTACGAGCAGTACTTC. Protein: CASSSQTGGTYEQYF.

The chain combines TRBV28 with TRBJ2-6, with D tentatively TRBD1 or TRBD2 (7 bases each). The CDR3 spans 15 residues. CDR1 and CDR2 from the germline V gene are MDHEN and SYDVKM. Deletions cut 6 bases from V and 2 bases from J, with 11 bases between. The CDR3 loop reads CASRSGGAGANVLTF. The CDR3 region has the DNA TGTGCCAGCAGGTCAGGGGGGGCTGGGGCCAACGTCCTGACTTTC.

The table lists this clonotype with a few counts. The J gene is TRBJ2-5, the V gene TRBV4-2; TRBD1 matches 8 bases. The ends lost 3 bases at V and 6 bases at J; junction bases unmatched: 9. The germline V gene has CDR1 LGHNA and CDR2 YNFKEQ. The CDR3 is 15 amino acids. The CDR3 here is CASSQLGTGGQTQYF. The CDR3 DNA reads as TGTGCCAGCAGCCAGCTAGGGACAGGCGGACAGACCCAGTACTTC.

This clonotype was picked up a small number of times. The rearrangement links TRBV5-1 to TRBJ2-2; the D gene is possibly TRBD2 (5 bases). Looked up from germline, CDR1 is SGHRS and CDR2 is YFSETQ. The CDR3 consists of 13 residues. Between the trimmed V and J ends, which lost 4 bases and 7 bases, there was a span of 11 bases. The CDR3 spells CASSPEGSGELFF. The CDR3 nucleotides read TGCGCCAGCAGCCCTGAAGGGAGCGGGGAGCTGTTTTTT. Full variable domain (missing parts from reference TRBV5-1 and TRBJ2-2): KAGVTQTPRYLIKTRGQQVTLSCSPISGHRSVSWYQQTPGQGLQFLFEYFSETQRNKGNFPGRFSGRQFSNSRSEMNVSTLELGDSALYLCASSPEGSGELFFGEGSRLTVL.